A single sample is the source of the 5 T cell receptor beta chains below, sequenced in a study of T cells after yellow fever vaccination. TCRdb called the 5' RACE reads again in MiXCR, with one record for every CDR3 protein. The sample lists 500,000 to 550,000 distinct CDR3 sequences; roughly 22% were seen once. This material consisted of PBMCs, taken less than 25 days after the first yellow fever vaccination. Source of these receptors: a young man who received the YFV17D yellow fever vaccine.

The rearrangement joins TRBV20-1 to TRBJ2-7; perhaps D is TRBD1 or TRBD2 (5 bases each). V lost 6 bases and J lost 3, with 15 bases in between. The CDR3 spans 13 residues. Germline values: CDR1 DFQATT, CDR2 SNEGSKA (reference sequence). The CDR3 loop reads CSAWDRGGYEQYV. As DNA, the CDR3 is TGCAGTGCGTGGGATCGGGGCGGCTACGAGCAGTACGTC.

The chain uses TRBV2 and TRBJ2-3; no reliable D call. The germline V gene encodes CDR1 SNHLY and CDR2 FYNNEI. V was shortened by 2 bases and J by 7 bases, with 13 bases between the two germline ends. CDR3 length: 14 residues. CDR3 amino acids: CASSETPTSHTQYF. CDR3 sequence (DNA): TGTGCCAGCAGTGAAACACCGACAAGTCATACGCAGTATTTT.

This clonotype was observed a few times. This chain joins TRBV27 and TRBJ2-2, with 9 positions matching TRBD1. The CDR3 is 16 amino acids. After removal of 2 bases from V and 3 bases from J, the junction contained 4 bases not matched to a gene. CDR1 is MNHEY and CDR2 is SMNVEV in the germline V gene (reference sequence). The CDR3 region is CASSLGGTGYTGELFF. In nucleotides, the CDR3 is TGTGCCAGCAGTTTAGGCGGGACAGGGTACACCGGGGAGCTGTTTTTT.

CDR3 loop: CASSQETGLLVEKLFF. The CDR3 region has the DNA TGCGCCAGCAGCCAGGAGACAGGGCTCTTAGTTGAAAAACTGTTTTTT. This chain joins TRBV4-3 and TRBJ1-4, with 7 bases identical to TRBD1. The CDR3 runs to 16 residues. The germline CDR1 and CDR2 sequences are LGHNA and YSLEER. V trimming: 3 bases; J trimming: 7 bases; junction bases outside the gene matches: 11.

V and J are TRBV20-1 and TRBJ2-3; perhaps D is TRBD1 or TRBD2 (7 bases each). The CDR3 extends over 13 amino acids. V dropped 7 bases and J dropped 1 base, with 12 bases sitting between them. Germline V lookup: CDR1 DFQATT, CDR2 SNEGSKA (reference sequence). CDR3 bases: TGCAGTGAACAGGGGAGGGGCACAGATACGCAGTATTTT. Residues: CSEQGRGTDTQYF.